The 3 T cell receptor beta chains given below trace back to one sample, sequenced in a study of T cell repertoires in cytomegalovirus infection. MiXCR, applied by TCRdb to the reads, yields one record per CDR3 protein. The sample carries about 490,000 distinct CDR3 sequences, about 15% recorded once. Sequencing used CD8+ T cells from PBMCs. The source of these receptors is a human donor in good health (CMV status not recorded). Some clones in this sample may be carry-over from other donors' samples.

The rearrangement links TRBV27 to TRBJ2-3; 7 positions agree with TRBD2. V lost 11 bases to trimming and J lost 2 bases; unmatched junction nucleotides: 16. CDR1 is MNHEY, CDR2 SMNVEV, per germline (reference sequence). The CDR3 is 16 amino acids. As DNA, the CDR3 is TGTGCCTCGACCTCCGGCGGAGCGGGATTCACAGATACGCAGTATTTT. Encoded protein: CASTSGGAGFTDTQYF.

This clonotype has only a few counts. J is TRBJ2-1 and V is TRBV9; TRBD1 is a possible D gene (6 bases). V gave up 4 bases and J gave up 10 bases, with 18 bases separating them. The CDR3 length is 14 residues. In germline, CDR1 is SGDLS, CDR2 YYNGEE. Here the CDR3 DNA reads TGTGCCAGCAGCCCACAGGGAATGCGGTCCGAGCAGTTCTTC. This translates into CASSPQGMRSEQFF.

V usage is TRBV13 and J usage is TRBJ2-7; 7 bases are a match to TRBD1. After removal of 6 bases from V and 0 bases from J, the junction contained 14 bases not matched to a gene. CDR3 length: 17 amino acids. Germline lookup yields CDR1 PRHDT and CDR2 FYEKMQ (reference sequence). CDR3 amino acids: CASRSPNRGKSSYEQYF. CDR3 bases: TGTGCCAGCAGAAGCCCGAACAGGGGAAAAAGCTCCTACGAGCAGTACTTC.